This T cell receptor (beta chain) stems from a study of blood T cells in healthy people across ages. Findings of the study overall: Per-million-T-cell TCR beta diversity fell roughly linearly with age.

With a J-beta primer mix and a sample-barcoded 5' primer, a second PCR ran 7 to 11 cycles. TCRdb ran MiXCR on the 5' RACE reads and lists one entry per CDR3 protein. The table records roughly 680,000 distinct CDR3 sequences, 49% of them present only once. The V end was cut by 1 base, the J end by 2 bases, with 11 bases between. The CDR3 is made up of 15 amino acids. Germline loops: CDR1 MGHRA, CDR2 YSYEKL. This clonotype occurred many times. The antigen is unknown. This sequence was found in an older woman in good health. The gene calls are TRBV4-1 and TRBJ1-2; D uncertain. The material sequenced was blood. CDR3 in DNA: TGCGCCAGCAGCCAAGCGAACAGACGCAACTATGGCTACACCTTC. Its translation is CASSQANRRNYGYTF.